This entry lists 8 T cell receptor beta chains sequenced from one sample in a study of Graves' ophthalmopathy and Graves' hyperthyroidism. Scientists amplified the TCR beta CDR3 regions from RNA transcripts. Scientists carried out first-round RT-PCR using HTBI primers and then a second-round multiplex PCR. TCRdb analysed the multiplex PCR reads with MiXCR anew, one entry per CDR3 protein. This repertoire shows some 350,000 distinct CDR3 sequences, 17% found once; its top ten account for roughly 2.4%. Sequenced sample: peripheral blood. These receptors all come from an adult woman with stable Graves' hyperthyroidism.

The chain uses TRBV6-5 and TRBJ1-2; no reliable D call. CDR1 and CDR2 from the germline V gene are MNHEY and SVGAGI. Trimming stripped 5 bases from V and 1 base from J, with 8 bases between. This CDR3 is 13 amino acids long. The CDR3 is CASSDTRNYGYTF. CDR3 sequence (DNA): TGTGCCAGCAGTGACACACGTAACTATGGCTACACCTTC.

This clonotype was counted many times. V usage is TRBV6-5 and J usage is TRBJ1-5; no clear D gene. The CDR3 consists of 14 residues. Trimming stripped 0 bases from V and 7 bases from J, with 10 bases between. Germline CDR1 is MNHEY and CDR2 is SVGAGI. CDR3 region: CASSYSSWAQPQHF. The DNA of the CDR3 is TGTGCCAGCAGTTACTCGAGCTGGGCGCAGCCCCAGCATTTT.

The CDR3 protein is CATDRGSTEAFF. CDR3 bases: TGTGCCACCGACAGGGGGTCCACTGAAGCTTTCTTT. V gene TRBV6-2 or TRBV6-3 combines with J gene TRBJ1-1, with 9 nucleotides matching TRBD1. CDR1 and CDR2 from the germline V gene are MNHEY and SVGEGT. The CDR3 has 12 amino acids. Unmatched junction bases numbered 4, after V lost 10 bases and J lost 4 bases.

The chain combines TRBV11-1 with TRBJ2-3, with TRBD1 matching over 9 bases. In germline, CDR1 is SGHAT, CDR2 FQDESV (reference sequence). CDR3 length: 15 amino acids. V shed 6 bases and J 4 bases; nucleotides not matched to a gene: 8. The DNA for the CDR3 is TGTGCCAGCAGTCAAACCGGGACAGGGCCAGATACGCAGTATTTT. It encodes CASSQTGTGPDTQYF. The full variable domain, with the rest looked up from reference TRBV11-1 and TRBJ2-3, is EAEVAQSPRYKITEKSQAVAFWCDPISGHATLYWYRQILGQGPELLVQFQDESVVDDSQLPKDRFSAERLKGVDSTLKIQPAELGDSAMYLCASSQTGTGPDTQYFGPGTRLTVL.

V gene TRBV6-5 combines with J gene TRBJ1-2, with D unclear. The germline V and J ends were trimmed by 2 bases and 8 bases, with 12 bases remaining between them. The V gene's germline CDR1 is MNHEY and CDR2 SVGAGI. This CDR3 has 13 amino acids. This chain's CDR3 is CASSYEGRSGYTF. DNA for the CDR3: TGTGCCAGCAGTTACGAGGGTCGAAGCGGCTACACCTTC.

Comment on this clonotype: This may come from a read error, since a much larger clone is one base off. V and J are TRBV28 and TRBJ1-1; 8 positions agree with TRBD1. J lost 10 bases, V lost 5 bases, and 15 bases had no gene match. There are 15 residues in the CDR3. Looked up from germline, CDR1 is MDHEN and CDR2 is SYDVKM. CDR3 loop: CASSTFCRGRLGAFF. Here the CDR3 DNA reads TGTGCCAGCAGTACCTTTTGCAGGGGGCGGCTTGGAGCTTTCTTT.

This CDR3 is CASSLVTGRGTEAFF. CDR3 nucleotide sequence: TGTGCCAGCAGCCTAGTTACAGGAAGAGGAACTGAAGCTTTCTTT. The chain has TRBV7-8 and TRBJ1-1; D is possibly TRBD1 (5 bases). Per the germline V gene, CDR1 is SGHVS and CDR2 is FQNEAQ. V gave up 5 bases and J gave up 5 bases, with 18 bases separating them. This CDR3 is 15 amino acids long.

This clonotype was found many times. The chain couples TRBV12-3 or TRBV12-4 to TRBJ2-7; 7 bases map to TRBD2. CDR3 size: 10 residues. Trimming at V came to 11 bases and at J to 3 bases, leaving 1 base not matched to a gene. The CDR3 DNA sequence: TGTGCCGGGGGGGGCTACGAGCAGTACTTC. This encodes CAGGGYEQYF.